These T cell receptor beta chains were read from a single sample in a study of cytomegalovirus exposure and HLA in healthy donors. TCRdb's copy holds only in-frame clones and misses some; the assay was immunoSEQ multiplex PCR. The sample has around 99,000 clones; around 77% are singletons. Sequencing was done on a sample of PBMCs. These TCRs come from a male donor in good health and CMV-seronegative. Each CDR3 is given with its conserved first and last residue. The listing skips clone size in some rows; elsewhere it reads once, few, many or a size class.

cdr3_length,clone_size,v_call,j_call,cdr3_aa
14,-,TRBV7-9,TRBJ2-1,CASSLGLAGGEQFF
12,medium-sized,TRBV6-1,TRBJ1-1,CASSARVTEAFF
18,once,TRBV19,TRBJ2-7,CASSIASRGTGLGSEQYF
15,-,TRBV27,TRBJ1-5,CASSSFRQGNQPQHF
17,once,TRBV13,TRBJ2-7,CASSSSPGTGNTYEQYF
16,-,TRBV5-1,TRBJ2-5,CASSSLPTGHQETQYF
14,-,TRBV11-2,TRBJ2-3,CASSLQLSTDTQYF
18,-,TRBV5-6,TRBJ1-2,CASSFWRGPTDSNYGYTF
16,-,TRBV6-1,TRBJ2-5,CASSEVSRTRRETQYF
16,-,TRBV7-9,TRBJ1-4,CASSLGAKQGNEKLFF
15,once,TRBV27,TRBJ2-5,CASRPSQGYQETQYF
13,-,TRBV6-4,TRBJ2-7,CASSDWAFYEQYF
16,few,TRBV4-2,TRBJ1-1,CASSQDRGQGTTEAFF
15,-,TRBV11-2,TRBJ2-7,CASRSPGTLSYEQYF
16,-,TRBV9,TRBJ1-3,CASSLLHRLSGNTIYF
18,-,TRBV7-6,TRBJ1-2,CASSLDGKGGYQDYGYTF
13,-,TRBV25-1,TRBJ2-7,CASTSGGTYEQYF
17,-,TRBV27,TRBJ2-7,CASSFRDRGRNAYEQYF
13,-,TRBV30,TRBJ2-1,CAWDSGTYNEQFF
11,-,TRBV20-1,TRBJ2-5,CSASSKETQYF
17,-,TRBV19,TRBJ2-2,CASIISAGHLNTGELFF
15,-,TRBV18,TRBJ1-1,CASSLYGHANTEAFF
13,once,TRBV18,TRBJ1-2,CASSHGSNYGYTF
15,few,TRBV5-1,TRBJ2-1,CASSVGLAGVWEQFF
15,-,TRBV9,TRBJ2-7,CASSVDSGRDGEQYF
15,-,TRBV18,TRBJ1-5,CASSPNQGANQPQHF
13,few,TRBV30,TRBJ2-1,CAWSVLSGSEQFF
15,-,TRBV6-6,TRBJ1-3,CASRPGSLSGNTIYF
14,-,TRBV30,TRBJ1-5,CAWRTGTGNQPQHF
12,-,TRBV2,-,CASTETGLEQYF
16,-,TRBV10-3,-,CAISESTSGDLYEQYF
19,-,TRBV7-6,TRBJ1-5,CASSQTAGTMDMGNQPQHF
13,-,TRBV6-5,TRBJ1-5,CASRADSNQPQHF
14,-,TRBV7-9,TRBJ2-7,CASSLALSTGEQYF
18,-,TRBV21-1,TRBJ1-1,CASSNLGMRRDRNTEAFF
16,-,TRBV7-2,TRBJ2-7,CASSWGASGSTYEQYF
16,few,TRBV9,TRBJ2-3,CASSAGLAGAPDTQYF
14,-,TRBV19,TRBJ1-4,CASTTSRGIEKLFF
17,few,TRBV5-1,TRBJ2-1,CASSLQAIAGGPDEQFF
16,-,TRBV28,TRBJ2-1,CASDVGLAGDYNEQFF
13,-,TRBV5-1,TRBJ1-4,CASSLEGEEKLFF
15,-,TRBV4-1,TRBJ1-1,CASSHGQGADTEAFF
12,-,TRBV6-5,TRBJ1-2,CASRRLSSGYTF
15,once,TRBV27,TRBJ1-2,CASSPTEMLFYGYTF
14,-,TRBV4-1,TRBJ1-2,CASSQTRQGWGYTF
15,-,TRBV19,TRBJ2-4,CASSILAGAKNIQYF
15,few,TRBV7-2,TRBJ2-1,CASSSVAGFYNEQFF
16,once,TRBV5-1,TRBJ1-4,CASSLAEGTGGEKLFF
17,-,TRBV7-9,TRBJ2-3,CASSEKVGGPVGDTQYF
16,-,TRBV9,TRBJ2-4,CASSVGLAGARDIQYF
15,-,TRBV6-5,TRBJ1-1,CASSYPGTGGNEAFF
13,-,TRBV6-5,TRBJ1-2,CASTAGFGYGYTF
15,-,TRBV5-1,TRBJ1-3,CASQRTGSSGNTIYF
16,-,TRBV7-2,TRBJ2-1,CASTREGERRNNEQFF